This entry lists 29 T cell receptor beta chains sequenced from one sample in a study of long-term antiretroviral therapy in people with HIV. The libraries were made with immunoSEQ v3.0 at survey level. Sequencing used immunoSEQ multiplex PCR; TCRdb keeps in-frame clones, though not all of them. The table records approximately 30,000 clones, 70% to 90% of them present only once. The material sequenced was unsorted PBMCs, taken 0.8 years after starting antiretroviral therapy. These receptors were taken from a woman in her twenties or thirties with HIV.

The chain combines TRBV19 with TRBJ2-1; D gene unclear. The CDR3 extends over 13 amino acids. Trimming removed 6 bases at V and 9 bases at J, with 15 bases between. Germline V gene data show CDR1 as LNHDA and CDR2 as SQIVND (reference sequence). The CDR3 DNA sequence: TGTGCCAGTAGGGACCCCCCTGAGGTTGAGCAGTTCTTC. Encoded protein: CASRDPPEVEQFF.

This clone was observed a handful of times. This chain uses TRBV7-3 with TRBJ1-6; D might be TRBD1 (5 bases). The ends were cut back, 3 bases at V and 8 bases at J, with 11 bases in the middle. CDR3 length: 14 amino acids. Germline lookup yields CDR1 SGHTA and CDR2 FQGTGA. The CDR3 spells CASSFQGPDSPLHF. The CDR3 DNA follows: TGTGCCAGCAGCTTCCAGGGTCCGGATTCACCCCTCCACTTT.

The genes are TRBV29-1 and TRBJ1-1; 9 positions match TRBD1. Germline V lookup: CDR1 SQVTM, CDR2 ANQGSEA. This CDR3 contains 13 residues. With 6 bases clipped from V and 5 bases from J, the junction kept 7 bases outside the gene matches. CDR3 in amino acids: CSVATGTGTEAFF. The CDR3 DNA reads as TGCAGCGTCGCAACCGGGACAGGGACTGAAGCTTTCTTT.

The chain combines TRBV5-1 with TRBJ2-1, with a possible D match to TRBD1 (6 bases). Looked up from germline, CDR1 is SGHRS and CDR2 is YFSETQ. The CDR3 runs to 16 residues. Trimming shortened V by 4 bases and J by 7 bases, and 21 bases separated the two germline ends. The CDR3 spells CASSLPGQVFPNEQFF. The CDR3, as DNA: TGCGCCAGCAGCCTGCCGGGACAAGTTTTCCCGAATGAGCAGTTCTTC.

The chain employs TRBV30 and TRBJ1-5; 9 nucleotides align to TRBD1. The trim removed 1 base at V and 7 bases at J, leaving 8 bases unmatched. This CDR3 is 15 amino acids long. CDR1 is GTSNPN, CDR2 SVGIG, per germline (reference sequence). The CDR3 loop is CAWSATTGGIQPQHF. The CDR3 coding sequence is TGTGCCTGGAGTGCGACAACAGGGGGCATCCAGCCCCAGCATTTT.

The chain couples TRBV4-1 to TRBJ2-3; D is ambiguous. The CDR3 consists of 12 residues. Trimming pared 5 bases from V and 4 bases from J, leaving 7 bases between. CDR1 and CDR2 (germline): MGHRA, YSYEKL. CDR3 sequence (DNA): TGCGCCAGCAGCAATCCCCCAGATACGCAGTATTTT. Its protein is CASSNPPDTQYF.

This chain uses TRBV27 with TRBJ1-5; 9 bases are a match to TRBD1. Unmatched junction bases numbered 6, after V lost 5 bases and J lost 7 bases. Germline CDR1 and CDR2: MNHEY and SMNVEV (reference sequence). The CDR3 consists of 14 residues. In DNA, the CDR3 is TGTGCCAGCAGTCCTGGACAGGGGTGGCAGCCCCAGCATTTT. Its protein product is CASSPGQGWQPQHF.

This clone has more than one count but fewer than ten. The CDR3 DNA reads as TGTGCCAGCTCACCACGGGACAGGGGTGGGTATAATTCACCCCTCCACTTT. Its protein is CASSPRDRGGYNSPLHF. This chain uses TRBV18 with TRBJ1-6, with TRBD1 matching 10 bases. Germline V CDR1 and CDR2: KGHSH, LQKENI. This CDR3 has 17 amino acids. V shed 1 base, J shed 4 bases, and the junction held 4 bases outside the gene matches.

This clone was seen a handful of times. This rearrangement joins TRBV6-5 to TRBJ1-1; no definite D call. Trimming shortened V by 6 bases and J by 0 bases, and 11 bases separated the two germline ends. The CDR3 spans 14 residues. In germline, CDR1 is MNHEY, CDR2 SVGAGI. CDR3 in DNA: TGTGCCAGCAGCTTGACACCGCTGAACACTGAAGCTTTCTTT. Its protein product is CASSLTPLNTEAFF.

V is TRBV2 and J is TRBJ1-4; 9 positions match TRBD1. The CDR3 spans 13 residues. Per germline, CDR1 SNHLY and CDR2 FYNNEI. Losses at the gene ends were 10 bases for V and 8 bases for J; bases not matched to a gene: 8. CDR3 sequence reads: CANRQGEKEKLFF. The CDR3 bases are TGTGCCAACAGACAGGGGGAAAAGGAAAAACTGTTTTTT.

V is TRBV9 and J is TRBJ1-2; a weak D match, TRBD1 (6 bases). The CDR3 has 12 residues. From germline, CDR1 is SGDLS and CDR2 YYNGEE. The germline V and J ends were trimmed by 8 bases and 3 bases, with 11 bases remaining between them. CDR3 DNA sequence: TGTGCCAGTCAGGACAGATACTATGGCTACACCTTC. Amino acids: CASQDRYYGYTF.

The chain links TRBV4-2 to TRBJ2-5, with D perhaps TRBD1 (6 bases). Trimming shortened V by 2 bases and J by 4 bases, and 14 bases separated the two germline ends. CDR3 length: 15 residues. Germline V CDR1 and CDR2: LGHNA, YNFKEQ. CDR3 nucleotide sequence: TGTGCCAGCAGCCAACCACTCCAGGGGTTAGAGACCCAGTACTTC. This sequence encodes CASSQPLQGLETQYF.

This chain joins TRBV30 and TRBJ1-4; no clear D gene. V was clipped by 3 bases and J by 5 bases, with 13 bases between them. The CDR3 runs to 14 residues. Looked up from germline, CDR1 is GTSNPN and CDR2 is SVGIG (reference sequence). The CDR3 reads CAWRGNSKNEKLFF. The CDR3 DNA reads TGTGCCTGGAGGGGTAACAGTAAGAATGAAAAACTGTTTTTT.

This chain links TRBV5-1 with TRBJ2-5; 7 nucleotides line up with TRBD1. J lost 2 bases, V lost 3 bases, and 7 bases had no gene match. Germline V lookup: CDR1 SGHRS, CDR2 YFSETQ. The CDR3 totals 15 residues. CDR3 protein: CASSSLPGQQETQYF. For the CDR3, the DNA is TGCGCCAGCAGCTCGTTACCGGGACAGCAAGAGACCCAGTACTTC.

The rearrangement links TRBV5-6 to TRBJ1-3, with D tentatively TRBD1 (5 bases). CDR3 length equals 16 residues. CDR1 is SGHDT and CDR2 is YYEEEE in the germline V gene. With 2 bases removed from V and 1 base from J, the gap between germline ends came to 13 bases. The CDR3 sequence is CASSFRQGGSGNTIYF. The CDR3 DNA sequence: TGTGCCAGCAGCTTTCGTCAGGGTGGGTCTGGAAACACCATATATTTT.

CDR3 residues: CASSVGGSSVLFETQYF. In nucleotides, the CDR3 is TGTGCCAGCAGCGTAGGGGGATCGAGCGTGTTGTTCGAGACCCAGTACTTC. The chain is built from TRBV9 and TRBJ2-5; D is ambiguous. The CDR3 runs 17 residues. CDR1 is SGDLS and CDR2 is YYNGEE in the germline V gene. V lost 0 bases, J lost 5 bases, and 20 bases lay in between.

J is TRBJ1-4 and V is TRBV6-1; a possible D gene is TRBD1 (6 bases). This CDR3 is 16 amino acids long. Germline V gives CDR1 MNHNS, CDR2 SASEGT. V was cut by 0 bases and J by 5 bases, with 13 bases left in between. For the CDR3, the DNA is TGTGCCAGCAGTGAAGCGGTGGGGACACTAAATGAAAAACTGTTTTTT. Its translation is CASSEAVGTLNEKLFF.

This chain joins TRBV6-1 and TRBJ1-5; D is possibly TRBD1 (6 bases). V was cut by 6 bases and J by 5 bases, with 17 bases left in between. Germline V gene lookup returns CDR1 MNHNS and CDR2 SASEGT. The CDR3 consists of 15 residues. CDR3 sequence (DNA): TGTGCCAGCAGGCCAAGGACAGCCGGAGATCAGCCCCAGCATTTT. Translation gives CASRPRTAGDQPQHF.

The chain combines TRBV2 with TRBJ1-2, with TRBD1 identical over 7 bases. Germline trimming cut 3 bases from V and 6 bases from J; bases unmatched to any gene: 13. Germline V CDR1 and CDR2: SNHLY, FYNNEI. The CDR3 totals 16 residues. The CDR3 sequence is CASSDRMGQFRDGYTF. CDR3 sequence (DNA): TGTGCCAGCAGTGATAGGATGGGACAGTTCAGGGATGGCTACACCTTC.

The J gene is TRBJ2-3, the V gene TRBV5-1; D gene uncertain. CDR1 and CDR2 from the germline V gene are SGHRS and YFSETQ. This CDR3 comprises 15 residues. Trimming removed 3 bases from V and 0 bases from J, with 11 bases in between. The CDR3 coding sequence is TGCGCCAGCAGCTCGTTCCAGCCTAGCACAGATACGCAGTATTTT. Protein sequence: CASSSFQPSTDTQYF.

This chain uses TRBV5-8 with TRBJ2-4; no clear D gene. The CDR3 extends over 15 amino acids. Trimming took off 2 bases at V and 0 bases at J, with 9 bases between the two ends. CDR1 is SGHTS and CDR2 is YDEGEE in the germline V gene. The CDR3 nucleotides read TGTGCCAGCAGCTTACGTGGATTAGCCAAAAACATTCAGTACTTC. It is translated as CASSLRGLAKNIQYF.

V is TRBV2 and J is TRBJ1-5, with TRBD1 matching 8 bases. The V gene's germline CDR1 is SNHLY and CDR2 FYNNEI. Losses at the gene ends were 8 bases for V and 2 bases for J; bases not matched to a gene: 5. The CDR3 is 14 residues long. The chain's CDR3 is CASGLGQGNQPQHF. CDR3 bases: TGTGCCAGCGGGTTGGGACAGGGCAATCAGCCCCAGCATTTT.

This clone was recorded only once. The V call is TRBV10-2, the J call TRBJ1-1; D gene ambiguous. Germline CDR1 WSHSY, CDR2 SAAADI. The CDR3 is made up of 10 amino acids. V dropped 6 bases and J dropped 3 bases, with 2 bases sitting between them. Here the CDR3 DNA reads TGCGCCAGCAGAGACACTGAAGCTTTCTTT. Amino acids: CASRDTEAFF.

The rearrangement links TRBV5-6 to TRBJ2-4; D is ambiguous. Trimming took off 4 bases at V and 0 bases at J, with 8 bases between the two ends. This CDR3 has 14 amino acids. The germline gives CDR1 SGHDT, CDR2 YYEEEE. In nucleotides, the CDR3 is TGTGCCAGCAGCCTGGGTCTAGCCAAAAACATTCAGTACTTC. This translates into CASSLGLAKNIQYF.

The chain recombines TRBV27 with TRBJ1-5; perhaps TRBD1 as D (6 bases). Trimming shortened V by 2 bases and J by 3 bases, and 14 bases separated the two germline ends. The germline gives CDR1 MNHEY, CDR2 SMNVEV (reference sequence). The CDR3 extends over 16 amino acids. CDR3 bases: TGTGCCAGCAGTTTAACAGGACAGAGCCACAATCAGCCCCAGCATTTT. Translation gives CASSLTGQSHNQPQHF.

The chain couples TRBV30 to TRBJ2-1, with D possibly being TRBD1 (5 bases). The V end lost 3 bases, the J end lost 0 bases, and 12 bases lay between the germline ends. Germline V CDR1 and CDR2: GTSNPN, SVGIG (reference sequence). This CDR3 has 15 residues. This CDR3 reads CAWRHDRVSYNEQFF. The CDR3, as DNA: TGTGCCTGGAGACACGACAGAGTCTCCTACAATGAGCAGTTCTTC.

The chain links TRBV11-2 to TRBJ2-5; 9 nucleotides line up with TRBD1. V lost 7 bases, J lost 3 bases, and 6 bases stayed unmatched. CDR1 and CDR2 (germline): SGHAT, FQNNGV. This CDR3 has 14 residues. The CDR3 bases are TGTGCCAGCACGCACAGGGGGCTCAAAGAGACCCAGTACTTC. Translated, it gives CASTHRGLKETQYF.

The chain links TRBV29-1 to TRBJ2-2; a possible D gene is TRBD1 (6 bases). V was pared by 4 bases and J by 4 bases, with 10 bases between. The germline V gene has CDR1 SQVTM and CDR2 ANQGSEA. The CDR3 has 13 residues. The CDR3 reads CSVGSGATGELFF. The CDR3, as DNA: TGCAGCGTTGGCTCAGGGGCCACCGGGGAGCTGTTTTTT.

J is TRBJ2-1 and V is TRBV7-3; possibly TRBD2 for D (5 bases). Trimming left V 4 bases short and J 7 bases short, with 11 bases between. CDR3 size: 13 residues. The germline V gene encodes CDR1 SGHTA and CDR2 FQGTGA. CDR3 protein: CASSSPGGNEQFF. The CDR3 nucleotides are TGTGCCAGCAGCTCCCCTGGCGGGAATGAGCAGTTCTTC.